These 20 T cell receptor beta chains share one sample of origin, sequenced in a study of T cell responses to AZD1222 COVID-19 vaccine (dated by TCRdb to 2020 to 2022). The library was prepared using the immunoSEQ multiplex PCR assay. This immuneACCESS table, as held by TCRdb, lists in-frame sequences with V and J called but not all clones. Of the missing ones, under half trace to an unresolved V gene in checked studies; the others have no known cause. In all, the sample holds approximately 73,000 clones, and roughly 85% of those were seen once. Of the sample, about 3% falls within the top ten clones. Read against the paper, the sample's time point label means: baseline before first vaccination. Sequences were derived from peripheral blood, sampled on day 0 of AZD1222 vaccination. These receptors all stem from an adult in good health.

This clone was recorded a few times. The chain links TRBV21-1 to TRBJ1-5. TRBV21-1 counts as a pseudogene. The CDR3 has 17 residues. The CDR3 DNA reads TGTGCCAGCAGCAAAGAGTGGAGACGACTTAGCAATCAGCCCCAGCATTTT. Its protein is CASSKEWRRLSNQPQHF.

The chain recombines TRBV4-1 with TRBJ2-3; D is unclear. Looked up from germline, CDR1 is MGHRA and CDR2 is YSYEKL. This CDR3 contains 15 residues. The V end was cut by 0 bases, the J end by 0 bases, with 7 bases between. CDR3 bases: TGCGCCAGCAGCCAAGACGGAGTGAGCACAGATACGCAGTATTTT. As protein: CASSQDGVSTDTQYF.

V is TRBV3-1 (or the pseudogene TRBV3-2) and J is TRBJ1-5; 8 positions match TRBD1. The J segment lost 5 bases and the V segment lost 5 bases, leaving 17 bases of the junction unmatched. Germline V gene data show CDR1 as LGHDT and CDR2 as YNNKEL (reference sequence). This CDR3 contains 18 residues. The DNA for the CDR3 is TGTGCCAGCAGCAACTTAAGAGGTGGACAGGGTGAGGATCAGCCCCAGCATTTT. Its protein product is CASSNLRGGQGEDQPQHF.

The DNA of the CDR3 is TGTGCCAGCAGTGAATTCAGGACTAGCTTCTCCTACGAGCAGTACTTC. Protein product: CASSEFRTSFSYEQYF. The chain combines TRBV2 with TRBJ2-7; 8 bases are shared with TRBD2. Germline CDR1 is SNHLY and CDR2 is FYNNEI. V lost 2 bases, J lost 0 bases, and 6 bases stayed unmatched. The CDR3 consists of 16 residues.

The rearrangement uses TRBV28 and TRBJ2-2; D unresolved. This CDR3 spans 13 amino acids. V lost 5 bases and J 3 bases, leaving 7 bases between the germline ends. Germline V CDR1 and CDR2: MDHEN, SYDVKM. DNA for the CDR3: TGTGCCAGCAGTCGCATGGACACCGGGGAGCTGTTTTTT. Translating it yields CASSRMDTGELFF.

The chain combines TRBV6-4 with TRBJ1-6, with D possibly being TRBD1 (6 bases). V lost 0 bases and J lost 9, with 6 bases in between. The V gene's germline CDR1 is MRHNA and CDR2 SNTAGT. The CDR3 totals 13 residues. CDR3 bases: TGTGCCAGCAGTGACTCGGACAGTTCACCCCTCCACTTT. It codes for CASSDSDSSPLHF.

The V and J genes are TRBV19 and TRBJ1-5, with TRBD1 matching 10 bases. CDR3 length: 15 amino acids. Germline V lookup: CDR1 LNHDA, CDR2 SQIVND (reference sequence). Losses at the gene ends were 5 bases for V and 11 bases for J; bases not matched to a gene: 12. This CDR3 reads CASSLRTGGGRTQHF. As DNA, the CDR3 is TGTGCCAGTAGTCTGCGGACAGGGGGGGGCAGAACCCAGCATTTT. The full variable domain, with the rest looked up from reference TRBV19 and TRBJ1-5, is DGGITQSPKYLFRKEGQNVTLSCEQNLNHDAMYWYRQDPGQGLRLIYYSQIVNDFQKGDIAEGYSVSREKKESFPLTVTSAQKNPTAFYLCASSLRTGGGRTQHFGDGTRLSIL.

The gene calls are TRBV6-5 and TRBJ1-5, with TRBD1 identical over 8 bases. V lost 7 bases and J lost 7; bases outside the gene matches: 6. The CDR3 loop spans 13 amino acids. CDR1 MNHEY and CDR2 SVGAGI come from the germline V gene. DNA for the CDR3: TGTGCCAGCATGGGGACAGGATGGCAGCCCCAGCATTTT. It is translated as CASMGTGWQPQHF.

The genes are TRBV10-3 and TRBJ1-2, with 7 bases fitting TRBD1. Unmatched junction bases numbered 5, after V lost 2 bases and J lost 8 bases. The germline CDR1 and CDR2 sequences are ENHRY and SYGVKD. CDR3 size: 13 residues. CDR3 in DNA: TGTGCCATCAGTGAGGGACAGGAGTGGGGCTACACCTTC. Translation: CAISEGQEWGYTF.

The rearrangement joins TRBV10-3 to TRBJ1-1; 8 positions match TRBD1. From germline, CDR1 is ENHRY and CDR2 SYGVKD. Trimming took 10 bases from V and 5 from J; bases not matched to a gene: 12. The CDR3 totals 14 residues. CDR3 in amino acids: CATTKDRGGTEAFF. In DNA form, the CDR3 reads TGTGCCACCACAAAAGACAGGGGAGGGACTGAAGCTTTCTTT.

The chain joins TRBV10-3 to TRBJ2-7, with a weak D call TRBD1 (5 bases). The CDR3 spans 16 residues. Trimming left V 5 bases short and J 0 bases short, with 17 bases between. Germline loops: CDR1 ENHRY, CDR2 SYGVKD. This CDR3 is CAISRDRDSHSYEQYF. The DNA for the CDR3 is TGTGCCATCAGTAGAGACAGAGACAGTCACTCCTACGAGCAGTACTTC.

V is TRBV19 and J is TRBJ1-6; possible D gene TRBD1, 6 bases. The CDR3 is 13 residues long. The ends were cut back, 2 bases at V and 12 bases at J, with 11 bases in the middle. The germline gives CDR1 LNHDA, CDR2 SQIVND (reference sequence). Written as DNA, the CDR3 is TGTGCCAGTAGTATATCGTGGGGGCAACCCCTCCACTTT. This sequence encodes CASSISWGQPLHF.

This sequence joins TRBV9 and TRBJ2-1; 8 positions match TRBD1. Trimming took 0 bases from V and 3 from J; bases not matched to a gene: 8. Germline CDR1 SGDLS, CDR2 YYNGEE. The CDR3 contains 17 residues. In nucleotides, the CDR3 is TGTGCCAGCAGCGTAGGCCTTCTAGGACAGGGCTACAATGAGCAGTTCTTC. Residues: CASSVGLLGQGYNEQFF.

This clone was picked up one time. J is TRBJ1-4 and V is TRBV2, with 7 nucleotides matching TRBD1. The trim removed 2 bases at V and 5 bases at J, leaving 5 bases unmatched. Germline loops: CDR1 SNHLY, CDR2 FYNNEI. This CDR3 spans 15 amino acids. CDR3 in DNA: TGTGCCAGCAGTGAACCCAGGGGGTTCAATGAAAAACTGTTTTTT. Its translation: CASSEPRGFNEKLFF.

The CDR3 spells CASSAELFQGAGPQHF. DNA for the CDR3: TGTGCCAGCAGTGCGGAGCTGTTCCAGGGGGCTGGGCCCCAGCATTTT. V usage is TRBV2 and J usage is TRBJ1-5, with 8 bases aligning to TRBD1. Germline trimming cut 4 bases from V and 9 bases from J; bases unmatched to any gene: 14. CDR1 and CDR2 (germline): SNHLY, FYNNEI. The CDR3 consists of 16 residues. Combining the CDR3 with reference TRBV2 and TRBJ1-5 gives the whole variable domain EPEVTQTPSHQVTQMGQEVILRCVPISNHLYFYWYRQILGQKVEFLVSFYNNEISEKSEIFDDQFSVERPDGSNFTLKIRSTKLEDSAMYFCASSAELFQGAGPQHFGDGTRLSIL.

The DNA for the CDR3 is TGTGCCAGCAGTTTCGGGACACCACCCGAGCAGTACTTC. This translates into CASSFGTPPEQYF. V and J are TRBV12-3 or TRBV12-4 and TRBJ2-7, with D perhaps TRBD1 (6 bases). V was clipped by 3 bases and J by 6 bases, with 12 bases between them. This CDR3 contains 13 residues.

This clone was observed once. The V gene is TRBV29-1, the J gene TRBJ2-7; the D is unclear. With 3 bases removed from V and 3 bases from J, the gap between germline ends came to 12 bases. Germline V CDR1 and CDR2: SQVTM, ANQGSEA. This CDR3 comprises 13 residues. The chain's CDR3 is CSVEYGVSYEQYF. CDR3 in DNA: TGCAGCGTTGAGTATGGGGTTAGCTACGAGCAGTACTTC.

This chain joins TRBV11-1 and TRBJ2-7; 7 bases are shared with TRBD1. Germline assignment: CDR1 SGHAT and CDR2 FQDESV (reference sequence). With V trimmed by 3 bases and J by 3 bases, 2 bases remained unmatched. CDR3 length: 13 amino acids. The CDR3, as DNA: TGTGCCAGCAGCTTTGCAGGGGGCTACGAGCAGTACTTC. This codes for CASSFAGGYEQYF. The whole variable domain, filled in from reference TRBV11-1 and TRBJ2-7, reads EAEVAQSPRYKITEKSQAVAFWCDPISGHATLYWYRQILGQGPELLVQFQDESVVDDSQLPKDRFSAERLKGVDSTLKIQPAELGDSAMYLCASSFAGGYEQYFGPGTRLTVT.

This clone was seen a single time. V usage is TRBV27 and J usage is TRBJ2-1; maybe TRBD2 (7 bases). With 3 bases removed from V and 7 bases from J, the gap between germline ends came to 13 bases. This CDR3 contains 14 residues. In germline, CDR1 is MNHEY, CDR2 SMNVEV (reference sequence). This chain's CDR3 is CASSFEGGGNEQFF. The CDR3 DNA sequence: TGTGCCAGCAGTTTTGAGGGAGGGGGAAATGAGCAGTTCTTC.

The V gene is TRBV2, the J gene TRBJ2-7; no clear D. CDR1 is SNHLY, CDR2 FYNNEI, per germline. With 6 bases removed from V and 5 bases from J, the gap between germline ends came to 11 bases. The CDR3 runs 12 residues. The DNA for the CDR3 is TGTGCCAGCAGGAGTATCAGGAACGAGCAGTACTTC. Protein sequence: CASRSIRNEQYF. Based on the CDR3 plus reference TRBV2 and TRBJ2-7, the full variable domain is EPEVTQTPSHQVTQMGQEVILRCVPISNHLYFYWYRQILGQKVEFLVSFYNNEISEKSEIFDDQFSVERPDGSNFTLKIRSTKLEDSAMYFCASRSIRNEQYFGPGTRLTVT.